The 14 T cell receptor beta chains in this list originate from one sample, sequenced in a study of CD8 T cells in ankylosing spondylitis. TCRdb ran MiXCR on the 5' RACE reads and lists one entry per CDR3 protein. The table has 250,000 to 400,000 distinct CDR3 sequences, around 10% seen once; the top ten hold 9.1%. Sequences were obtained from blood, either unsorted or a sorted T cell fraction (not recorded which). The receptors derive from a female donor with ankylosing spondylitis or in good health (not recorded which).

For this clonotype: An end of the junction differs from the germline gene, which may be a read error. The V and J genes are TRBV20-1 and TRBJ1-2; 11 bases line up with TRBD1. Germline loops: CDR1 DFQATT, CDR2 SNEGSKA (reference sequence). This CDR3 has 16 amino acids. CDR3 protein: CCARDRTGGRGYGYTF. The CDR3 DNA follows: TGCTGTGCTAGAGATCGGACAGGGGGCAGGGGCTATGGCTACACCTTC.

This clonotype has ten or more counts. The chain carries TRBV14 and TRBJ2-1; D uncertain. The CDR3 consists of 12 residues. The germline gives CDR1 SGHDN, CDR2 FVKESK. V was pared by 0 bases and J by 12 bases, with 9 bases between. As DNA, the CDR3 is TGTGCCAGCAGCCAAGAGTGGCAGCGGCAGTTCTTC. This codes for CASSQEWQRQFF.

This clonotype was observed at least ten times. The V call is TRBV29-1, the J call TRBJ1-1; D remains unclear. Looked up from germline, CDR1 is SQVTM and CDR2 is ANQGSEA. The CDR3 loop spans 11 amino acids. Trimming left V 5 bases short and J 1 base short, with 5 bases between. The CDR3 is CSVSKNTEAFF. CDR3 DNA sequence: TGCAGCGTTTCAAAGAACACTGAAGCTTTCTTT.

This chain links TRBV5-1 with TRBJ2-5; the D gene is possibly TRBD2 (6 bases). The CDR3 contains 13 residues. Germline-derived CDR1 and CDR2 are SGHRS and YFSETQ. V lost 4 bases, J lost 1 base, and 8 bases lay in between. The CDR3 loop is CASSRELQETQYF. The CDR3 DNA sequence: TGCGCCAGCAGCCGGGAGCTCCAAGAGACCCAGTACTTC.

This clonotype was seen only once. This chain connects TRBV7-6 to TRBJ2-1; D remains unclear. The CDR3 spans 16 residues. Trimming took off 1 base at V and 0 bases at J, with 10 bases between the two ends. CDR1 SGHVS and CDR2 FNYEAQ come from the germline V gene. The CDR3 region has the DNA TGTGCCAGCAGCTTAGAGGTGCAGAGCTCCTACAATGAGCAGTTCTTC. This sequence encodes CASSLEVQSSYNEQFF. The full variable domain, its missing parts supplied by reference TRBV7-6 and TRBJ2-1, is GAGVSQSPRYKVTKRGQDVALRCDPISGHVSLYWYRQALGQGPEFLTYFNYEAQQDKSGLPNDRFSAERPEGSISTLTIQRTEQRDSAMYRCASSLEVQSSYNEQFFGPGTRLTVL.

This clonotype was seen repeatedly, ten times or more. The rearrangement joins TRBV5-4 to TRBJ1-1; D is undetermined. V was trimmed by 10 bases and J by 0 bases, leaving 7 bases between them. The CDR3 totals 11 residues. Per the germline V gene, CDR1 is SGHNT and CDR2 is YYREEE (reference sequence). The CDR3 spells CACEVNTEAFF. As DNA, the CDR3 is TGTGCCTGCGAGGTGAACACTGAAGCTTTCTTT. Full variable domain (remainder filled in from reference TRBV5-4 and TRBJ1-1): ETGVTQSPTHLIKTRGQQVTLRCSSQSGHNTVSWYQQALGQGPQFIFQYYREEENGRGNFPPRFSGLQFPNYSSELNVNALELDDSALYLCACEVNTEAFFGQGTRLTVV.

In regard to this clonotype: A much larger clone differs from this one at a single base, so this may be a read error. Here the CDR3 DNA reads TGTGCCAGCAGTTTGGGACAGAGGAGGACCTATGGCGACACCTTC. It codes for CASSLGQRRTYGDTF. The chain links TRBV28 to TRBJ1-2; 7 bases agree with TRBD1. Germline V lookup: CDR1 MDHEN, CDR2 SYDVKM. This CDR3 is 15 amino acids long.

This clonotype was recorded at least ten times. The J gene is TRBJ1-5, the V gene TRBV20-1; a possible D gene is TRBD1 (5 bases). V gave up 0 bases and J gave up 5 bases, with 14 bases separating them. The CDR3 runs to 15 residues. Germline CDR1 reads DFQATT; CDR2 reads SNEGSKA (reference sequence). CDR3 sequence: CSARDRWGADQPQHF. The CDR3, as DNA: TGCAGTGCTAGAGATCGTTGGGGCGCTGATCAGCCCCAGCATTTT.

The sample holds many counts of this clonotype. This sequence joins TRBV5-1 and TRBJ1-1, with D unresolved. The CDR3 contains 14 residues. V was clipped by 0 bases and J by 0 bases, with 6 bases between them. The germline gives CDR1 SGHRS, CDR2 YFSETQ. CDR3 coding DNA: TGCGCCAGCAGCTTGGCGAACATGAACACTGAAGCTTTCTTT. Its protein is CASSLANMNTEAFF.

This clonotype was counted only a few times. The chain links TRBV6-2 or TRBV6-3 to TRBJ2-7; D might be TRBD2 (6 bases). The CDR3 runs 16 residues. Germline CDR1 MNHEY, CDR2 SVGEGT. Trimming took off 2 bases at V and 4 bases at J, with 18 bases between the two ends. CDR3 nucleotide sequence: TGTGCCAGCAGTTACGGGCTAGTTTATAGCGGATACGAGCAGTACTTC. Its translation: CASSYGLVYSGYEQYF.

The chain combines TRBV5-1 with TRBJ1-6, with D hard to call. Germline V CDR1 and CDR2: SGHRS, YFSETQ. The CDR3 spans 15 residues. V was shortened by 0 bases and J by 7 bases, with 11 bases between the two germline ends. CDR3 residues: CASSLDSTLNSPLHF. The CDR3 nucleotides are TGCGCCAGCAGCTTGGATAGTACTCTGAATTCACCCCTCCACTTT.

Of note for this clonotype: A much bigger clone sits one base away, suggesting this may be a read error. Written as DNA, the CDR3 is TGTGCCAGCAGGACTAGCGATGCGGCCGGGGAGCTGTTTTTT. This sequence encodes CASRTSDAAGELFF. The chain couples TRBV28 to TRBJ2-2, with 8 bases matching TRBD2. The CDR3 spans 14 residues. Trimming took 6 bases from V and 6 from J; bases not matched to a gene: 6. Germline CDR1 MDHEN, CDR2 SYDVKM.

This clonotype was recorded many times. V is TRBV20-1 and J is TRBJ2-7, with D maybe TRBD2 (5 bases). V was trimmed by 0 bases and J by 3 bases, leaving 15 bases between them. This CDR3 has 15 residues. Germline CDR1 reads DFQATT; CDR2 reads SNEGSKA (reference sequence). DNA for the CDR3: TGCAGTGCTAGAGATATTGCGGGTAGAGTCTACGAGCAGTACTTC. This codes for CSARDIAGRVYEQYF.

This clonotype was observed many times. This chain joins TRBV11-2 and TRBJ2-1, with D tentatively TRBD1 or TRBD2 (5 bases each). The CDR3 runs to 12 residues. Germline values: CDR1 SGHAT, CDR2 FQNNGV. V lost 5 bases to trimming and J lost 12 bases, with 14 bases between them. CDR3 loop: CASSPRGTTQFF. CDR3 DNA: TGTGCCAGCAGCCCCCGGGGCACTACGCAGTTCTTC.